A selection of T cell receptor beta chains follows, all from one sample in a study of monozygotic twins with inflammatory bowel disease. TCRdb reprocessed the 5' RACE reads and stores each CDR3 protein as one record, lacking DNA. The sample holds about 140,000 distinct CDR3 sequences. Sequencing used blood. The receptors were sampled from a human donor with ulcerative colitis or Crohn's disease, or a healthy co-twin of an affected twin (not recorded which). Each CDR3 is given with its conserved first and last residue.

J gene,V gene,CDR3 protein
TRBJ2-3,TRBV6-1,CASSGDRVATDTQYF
TRBJ1-5,TRBV24-1,CATSDQTGPNQPQHF
TRBJ1-6,TRBV7-2,CASRARTGGTNSPLHF
TRBJ2-1,TRBV3-1,CASSLLTGNEQFF
TRBJ2-4,TRBV12-3/TRBV12-4,CASSPASGAKNMQYF
TRBJ1-1,TRBV7-2,CASSLAGLAGGSMNTEAFF
TRBJ2-2,TRBV12-3/TRBV12-4,CASRLRRANTGELFF
TRBJ2-7,TRBV10-2,CASRPAGGPYEQYF
TRBJ1-1,TRBV4-3,CASSRELGWGTEAFF
TRBJ2-7,TRBV7-2,CASSLRQGGGLLKQYF
TRBJ1-4,TRBV4-1,CASSQGAGTNEKLFF
TRBJ2-1,TRBV7-8,CASSSRTGTSSYNEQFF
TRBJ1-2,TRBV5-1,CASSLVQGANYGYTF
TRBJ2-7,TRBV12-3/TRBV12-4,CASRRGASYEQYF
TRBJ2-1,TRBV7-2,CASSLYRVKGNEQFF
TRBJ1-4,TRBV18,CASSPWTSNEKLFF
TRBJ1-1,TRBV20-1,CSARGAGFRTEAFF
TRBJ2-7,TRBV20-1,CSARGQVRTYSYEQYF
TRBJ1-5,TRBV20-1,CSARGRQGAYSNQPQHF
TRBJ1-2,TRBV4-3,CASSQVNEGLGYTF
TRBJ2-7,TRBV5-1,CASSLDRRTAPDEQYF
TRBJ1-1,TRBV6-4,CASREDRVNTEAFF
TRBJ2-3,TRBV7-9,CASSLAVADTQYF
TRBJ2-1,TRBV4-2,CASSQGTGARYNEQFF
TRBJ2-2,TRBV5-1,CASSLGRGTANTGELFF
TRBJ2-6,TRBV25-1,CASSAMTGGEPSGANVLTF
TRBJ1-1,TRBV7-3,CASSEQGANTEAFF
TRBJ2-7,TRBV5-5,CASSLDEGTRYEQYF
TRBJ1-4,TRBV7-2,CASSGPQPYRANEKLFF
TRBJ1-3,TRBV4-2,CASSQDQGANGNTIYF
TRBJ2-7,TRBV7-2,CASSLGWAEPTYEQYF
TRBJ2-2,TRBV6-5,CASSYDRANTGELFF
TRBJ2-5,TRBV18,CASSPLRGIQETQYF
TRBJ2-1,TRBV5-6,CASSFLAGPNEQFF
TRBJ2-2,TRBV5-1,CASSAAGLEGGELFF
TRBJ2-7,TRBV5-4,CASSLYDSGGAYEQYF
TRBJ1-2,TRBV6-1,CASSEADTANYGYTF